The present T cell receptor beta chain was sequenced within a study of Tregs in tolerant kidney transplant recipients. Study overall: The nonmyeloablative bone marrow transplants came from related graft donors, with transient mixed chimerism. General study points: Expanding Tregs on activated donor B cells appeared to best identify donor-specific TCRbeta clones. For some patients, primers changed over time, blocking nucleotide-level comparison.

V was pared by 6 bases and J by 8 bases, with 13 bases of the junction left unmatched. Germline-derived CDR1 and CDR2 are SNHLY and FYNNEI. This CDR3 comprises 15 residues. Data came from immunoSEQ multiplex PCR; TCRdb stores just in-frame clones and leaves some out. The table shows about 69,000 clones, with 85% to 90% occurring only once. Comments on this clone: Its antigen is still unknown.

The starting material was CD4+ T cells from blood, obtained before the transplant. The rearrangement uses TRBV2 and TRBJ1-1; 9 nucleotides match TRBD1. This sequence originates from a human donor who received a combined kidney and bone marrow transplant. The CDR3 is CASRSGPGQGNEAFF. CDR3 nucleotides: TGTGCCAGCAGAAGCGGACCGGGACAGGGAAACGAAGCTTTCTTT.